The sequence of this T cell receptor beta chain was determined in a study of response to subunit inactivated influenza vaccine. TCRdb redid the calling of the RT-PCR reads with MiXCR, one entry per CDR3 protein. The sample contains 500,000 to 750,000 distinct CDR3 sequences, 13% to 15% of which appear only once. This clonotype was seen a few times. Its antigen remains unidentified. Study-level results: The authors proposed limited new T cell recruitment per seasonal influenza vaccination.

Germline assignment: CDR1 GTSNPN and CDR2 SVGIG (reference sequence). Trimming at V came to 0 bases and at J to 12 bases, leaving 14 bases not matched to a gene. This CDR3 is 15 amino acids long. The clonotype was recovered from a man aged 50 or older who received an inactivated influenza vaccine. The V gene is TRBV30, the J gene TRBJ2-1; 7 bases match TRBD2. The sequencing used PBMCs from blood, collected less than 13 days after vaccination. The CDR3 sequence: CAWSVRASGLLWQFF. In nucleotides, the CDR3 is TGTGCCTGGAGTGTAAGGGCTAGCGGCCTACTGTGGCAGTTCTTC. Looking up the rest from reference TRBV30 and TRBJ2-1 gives the full variable domain: SQTIHQWPATLVQPVGSPLSLECTVEGTSNPNLYWYRQAAGRGLQLLFYSVGIGQISSEVPQNLSASRPQDRQFILSSKKLLLSDSGFYLCAWSVRASGLLWQFFGPGTRLTVL.